These 18 T cell receptor beta chains came from one sample sequenced in a study of T cells in Graves' hyperthyroidism and ophthalmopathy. Amplification of TCR beta CDR3 regions used RNA as the template. First-round RT-PCR of the TCR CDR3 relied on the HTBI primer set. TCRdb reanalysed the multiplex PCR reads using MiXCR and keeps one entry per CDR3 protein. This repertoire shows 300,000 to 350,000 distinct CDR3 sequences, less than 20% found once; its top ten account for roughly a sixth. What was sequenced was blood. These receptors all come from a woman in her 40s with Graves' ophthalmopathy.

This clonotype has a count of ten or more. This sequence joins TRBV27 and TRBJ2-4; no clear D gene. In germline, CDR1 is MNHEY, CDR2 SMNVEV (reference sequence). Trimming cost V 1 base and J 5 bases, with 9 bases left between them. The CDR3 covers 14 residues. As DNA, the CDR3 is TGTGCCAGCAGTTTATTTGGTAGGGAAAACATTCAGTACTTC. Amino acid sequence: CASSLFGRENIQYF.

This clonotype came up many times. The rearrangement uses TRBV28 and TRBJ1-4; possibly TRBD1 for D (6 bases). Germline assignment: CDR1 MDHEN and CDR2 SYDVKM. Between the trimmed V and J ends, which lost 6 bases and 8 bases, there was a span of 16 bases. There are 14 residues in the CDR3. The CDR3 spells CASRKRGMGEKLFF. CDR3 DNA: TGTGCCAGCAGGAAAAGGGGGATGGGAGAAAAACTGTTTTTT.

This clonotype was picked up many times. V is TRBV20-1 and J is TRBJ1-2; D may be TRBD1 (6 bases). Germline V gene lookup returns CDR1 DFQATT and CDR2 SNEGSKA (reference sequence). Trimming removed 5 bases at V and 4 bases at J, with 17 bases between. This CDR3 spans 14 amino acids. CDR3 loop: CSAVLTGLGYGYTF. The CDR3 DNA sequence: TGCAGTGCTGTGCTCACAGGGCTGGGCTATGGCTACACCTTC.

In its sample, this clonotype was seen a few times. This chain joins TRBV6-5 and TRBJ2-2, with unresolved D. Trimming shortened V by 2 bases and J by 0 bases, and 7 bases separated the two germline ends. The germline V gene encodes CDR1 MNHEY and CDR2 SVGAGI. This CDR3 is 15 amino acids long. Here the CDR3 DNA reads TGTGCCAGCAGTTACAGACGCACGAACACCGGGGAGCTGTTTTTT. Its translation is CASSYRRTNTGELFF.

This clonotype has ten or more counts. The V gene is TRBV5-6, the J gene TRBJ2-7; D perhaps matches TRBD2 (6 bases). The V end lost 2 bases, the J end lost 2 bases, and 14 bases lay between the germline ends. This CDR3 spans 15 amino acids. The germline gives CDR1 SGHDT, CDR2 YYEEEE. CDR3 protein: CASSFLRGWPYEQYF. CDR3 nucleotide sequence: TGTGCCAGCAGCTTCTTGCGGGGTTGGCCCTACGAGCAGTACTTC.

This clonotype was observed many times. The rearrangement links TRBV20-1 to TRBJ1-2; TRBD1 might be the D (6 bases). The CDR3 covers 14 residues. Germline CDR1 DFQATT, CDR2 SNEGSKA (reference sequence). V was cut by 4 bases and J by 3 bases, with 15 bases left in between. CDR3 region: CSATRTVTHYGYTF. CDR3 DNA: TGCAGTGCTACCCGGACAGTTACGCACTATGGCTACACCTTC.

This clonotype was counted only a few times. The chain is built from TRBV28 and TRBJ1-2; 9 bases align to TRBD1. Germline trimming cut 6 bases from V and 4 bases from J; bases unmatched to any gene: 6. Looked up from germline, CDR1 is MDHEN and CDR2 is SYDVKM. CDR3 length equals 14 residues. Written as DNA, the CDR3 is TGTGCCAGCAGCATGGGACAGGGCCTCTATGGCTACACCTTC. This codes for CASSMGQGLYGYTF.

This sequence joins TRBV12-3 or TRBV12-4 and TRBJ2-7, with 7 bases identical to TRBD1. This CDR3 comprises 15 residues. After removal of 4 bases from V and 2 bases from J, the junction contained 8 bases not matched to a gene. The CDR3, as DNA: TGTGCCAGCAGTTACGAGACAGGGTTTCCCTACGAGCAGTACTTC. It specifies CASSYETGFPYEQYF.

This clonotype was seen many times. The rearrangement links TRBV9 to TRBJ2-5; D is ambiguous. Deletions cut 0 bases from V and 0 bases from J, with 6 bases between. The germline gives CDR1 SGDLS, CDR2 YYNGEE. The CDR3 loop spans 14 amino acids. CDR3: CASSVGQDQETQYF. The CDR3 coding sequence is TGTGCCAGCAGCGTAGGGCAGGACCAAGAGACCCAGTACTTC.

This clonotype was counted ten times or more. The chain carries TRBV6-5 and TRBJ2-7; a possible D gene is TRBD1 (8 bases). Per the germline V gene, CDR1 is MNHEY and CDR2 is SVGAGI. Trimming took off 6 bases at V and 2 bases at J, with 17 bases between the two ends. The CDR3 loop spans 15 amino acids. Here the CDR3 reads CASSYGQGGTYEQYF. CDR3 sequence (DNA): TGTGCCAGCAGCTACGGACAGGGAGGGACCTACGAGCAGTACTTC.

The chain carries TRBV24-1 and TRBJ1-5; TRBD1 agrees at 9 bases. This CDR3 region has 17 residues. V dropped 5 bases and J dropped 2; count of bases not matched to a gene: 9. Germline CDR1 and CDR2: KGHDR and SFDVKD. The CDR3 loop reads CATSGGLRTGGNQPQHF. CDR3 coding DNA: TGTGCCACCAGTGGGGGTCTTAGGACAGGGGGCAATCAGCCCCAGCATTTT.

This clonotype was found many times. This chain joins TRBV9 and TRBJ2-7; 7 positions match TRBD1. Germline V lookup: CDR1 SGDLS, CDR2 YYNGEE. Trimming cost V 4 bases and J 7 bases; bases outside gene matches: 11. CDR3 size: 14 residues. The CDR3 reads CASSRDSSHQEQYF. CDR3 DNA sequence: TGTGCCAGCAGCCGGGACAGCAGCCATCAAGAGCAGTACTTC.

The V call is TRBV27, the J call TRBJ2-2; D ambiguous. Germline CDR1 reads MNHEY; CDR2 reads SMNVEV (reference sequence). The germline V and J ends were trimmed by 10 bases and 3 bases, with 21 bases remaining between them. The CDR3 runs 16 residues. The chain's CDR3 is CATTHRSSAYTGELFF. CDR3 bases: TGTGCCACAACTCATCGGAGTTCAGCGTACACCGGGGAGCTGTTTTTT.

About this clonotype itself: Being one base from a much bigger clone, this may be a read error. This chain joins TRBV6-1 and TRBJ2-7; weak D call: TRBD1 (6 bases). The CDR3 runs 12 residues. Germline V gives CDR1 MNHNS, CDR2 SASEGT. The CDR3 DNA reads as TGTGGCGTATTACAGGGATCCTACGAGAAGTACTTC. Its translation is CGVLQGSYEKYF.

This clonotype came up many times. The genes are TRBV9 and TRBJ2-2; possibly TRBD2 for D (6 bases). V shed 4 bases and J shed 0 bases, with 10 bases lying between them. The germline V gene has CDR1 SGDLS and CDR2 YYNGEE. CDR3 length equals 15 residues. CDR3 nucleotides: TGTGCCAGCAGCCACGGGGGACCGAACACCGGGGAGCTGTTTTTT. This translates into CASSHGGPNTGELFF.

A word on this clonotype: Being one base from a much bigger clone, this may be a read error. This chain links TRBV19 with TRBJ2-2, with TRBD1 matching over 11 bases. Germline CDR1 is LNHDA and CDR2 is SQIVND (reference sequence). The CDR3 loop spans 17 amino acids. The CDR3 loop reads CASYRDRGAPGTRELFF. CDR3 nucleotide sequence: TGTGCCAGTTACCGGGACAGGGGGGCTCCGGGCACCAGGGAGCTGTTTTTT. The full variable domain, its missing parts supplied by reference TRBV19 and TRBJ2-2, is DGGITQSPKYLFRKEGQNVTLSCEQNLNHDAMYWYRQDPGQGLRLIYYSQIVNDFQKGDIAEGYSVSREKKESFPLTVTSAQKNPTAFYLCASYRDRGAPGTRELFFGEGSRLTVL.

This clonotype was counted many times. The CDR3: CASSGRQGPNTGELFF. The CDR3 nucleotides read TGCGCCAGCAGTGGGAGACAGGGTCCGAACACCGGGGAGCTGTTTTTT. The chain combines TRBV10-1 with TRBJ2-2; 7 bases fit TRBD1. This CDR3 region has 16 residues. Germline V CDR1 and CDR2: WNHNN, SYGVQD (reference sequence). Trimming at V came to 4 bases and at J to 0 bases, leaving 5 bases not matched to a gene.

Many counts were recorded for this clonotype. An end of the junction differs from the germline gene, which may be a read error. The V call is TRBV2, the J call TRBJ2-2; no firm D call. CDR1 SNHLY and CDR2 FYNNEI come from the germline V gene. The CDR3 runs 11 residues. The CDR3 region has the DNA TGTGCCAGCAATAACAACGGGGAGCTGTTTTTT. Translation: CASNNNGELFF.